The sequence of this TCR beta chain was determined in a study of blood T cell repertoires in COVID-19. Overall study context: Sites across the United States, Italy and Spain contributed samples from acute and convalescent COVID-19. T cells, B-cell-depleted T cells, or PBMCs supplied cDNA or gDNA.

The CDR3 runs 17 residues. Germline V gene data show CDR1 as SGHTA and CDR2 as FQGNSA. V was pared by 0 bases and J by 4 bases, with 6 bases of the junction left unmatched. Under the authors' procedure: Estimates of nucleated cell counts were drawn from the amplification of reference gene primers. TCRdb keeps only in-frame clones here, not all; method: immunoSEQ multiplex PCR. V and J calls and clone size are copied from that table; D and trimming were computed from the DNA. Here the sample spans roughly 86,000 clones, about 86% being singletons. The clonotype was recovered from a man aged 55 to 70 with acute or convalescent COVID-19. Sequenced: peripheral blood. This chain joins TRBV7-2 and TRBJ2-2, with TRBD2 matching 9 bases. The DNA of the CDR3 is TGTGCCAGCAGCTTAGCAGCAAGCGGGGGGCCCACCGGGGAGCTGTTTTTT. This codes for CASSLAASGGPTGELFF. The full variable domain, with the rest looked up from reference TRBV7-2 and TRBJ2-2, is GAGVSQSPSNKVTEKGKDVELRCDPISGHTALYWYRQSLGQGLEFLIYFQGNSAPDKSGLPSDRFSAERTGGSVSTLTIQRTQQEDSAVYLCASSLAASGGPTGELFFGEGSRLTVL.